This note documents a single TCR beta chain sequence. Sequenced by immunoSEQ multiplex PCR; TCRdb stores in-frame clones only, minus some. In the table there are around 49,000 clones, 85% to 95% of which are singletons. The germline gives CDR1 MNHEY, CDR2 SMNVEV (reference sequence). The V and J ends lost 8 bases and 2 bases respectively, with 10 bases between them. The CDR3 length is 12 residues. This sample is part of a study of T cell changes during pregnancy in multiple sclerosis. The rearrangement uses TRBV27 and TRBJ2-7; D ambiguous. This specimen was CD4+ T cells from peripheral blood mononuclear cells, taken after pregnancy. This TCR derives from a female donor in good health, enrolled as a control in a pregnancy study. In DNA form, the CDR3 reads TGTGCCAGCTTACTCACTCCCTACGAGCAGTACTTC. The encoded protein is CASLLTPYEQYF.